The T cell receptor beta chain under discussion was sequenced for a study of blood T cells in healthy people across ages. Study as a whole: Through template switching, about one barcoded beta molecule was captured per two T cells, as measured in model experiments.

It was with a sample-barcoded 5' primer and a J-beta primer mix that a second PCR of about 6 to 12 cycles was run. Each cDNA was tagged by a template-switch adaptor containing 12 random nucleotides. One entry per CDR3 protein, called by TCRdb with MiXCR from the 5' RACE reads. The table shows hundreds of thousands of distinct CDR3 sequences, with 22% occurring only once. Germline CDR1 and CDR2: MNHEY and SVGEGT. This CDR3 has 17 residues. V shed 4 bases and J 4 bases; nucleotides not matched to a gene: 11. Donors were healthy Caucasian individuals from Russia aged about 6 to 90. Donors each provided around 10 milliliters of peripheral blood.

The clonotype originates from a man aged 70-80 years in good health. The material sequenced was blood. The rearrangement joins TRBV6-2 or TRBV6-3 to TRBJ2-1; 9 nucleotides match TRBD2. The chain's CDR3 is CASSSVIFGLAYNEQFF. CDR3 DNA sequence: TGTGCCAGCAGTTCCGTTATTTTTGGACTAGCGTACAATGAGCAGTTCTTC.